The following is a T cell receptor (beta chain) sequence with its context. Its specificity is not known. TCRdb redid the calling of the reads with MiXCR, one entry per CDR3 protein. The sample consists of some 590,000 distinct CDR3 sequences, approximately 40% of them appearing once. This sample is drawn from a study of T cell repertoires in cytomegalovirus infection. This CDR3 has 16 residues. The junction had 8 bases not matched to a gene; V was cut back by 2 bases and J by 4 bases. Per germline, CDR1 MNHEY and CDR2 SMNVEV (reference sequence). The TCR comes from a human donor in good health (CMV status not recorded). Some clones in this sample may be carry-over from other donors' samples. Sequenced here: cultured PBMCs, sampled from culture after CMV antigen stimulation. The V gene is TRBV27, the J gene TRBJ2-7; 10 bases match TRBD1. CDR3 coding DNA: TGTGCCAGCAGTTTAAAGGGTCTGGACAGGGGGTACGAGCAGTACTTC. Translated, it gives CASSLKGLDRGYEQYF.